This TCR beta chain was captured by sequencing in a study of CXCR3-negative and CXCR3-positive naive CD8 T cells. Libraries of TRB cDNA were made by 5' RACE and carried UMIs. TCRdb processed the 5' RACE reads again and assigns one entry to each CDR3 protein, with no DNA. The clone table shows around 140,000 distinct CDR3 sequences, with the ten largest holding around 0.5%. Germline CDR1 SGHAT, CDR2 FQNNGV. CDR3 length equals 17 residues. The chain carries TRBV11-2 and TRBJ2-7; TCRdb reports TRBD1, a call that lacks DNA to check it against. The TCR was taken from a human donor in good health. Some clones in this sample may be carry-over from other donors' samples. The sequenced sample was naive CXCR3- CD8+ T cells from blood. Subset meaning: CD45RO-CCR7+CD27+CD95- naive CD8+ T cells lacking CXCR3 (TNR3-). The CDR3 spells CASSLMLTGGEPYEQYF.